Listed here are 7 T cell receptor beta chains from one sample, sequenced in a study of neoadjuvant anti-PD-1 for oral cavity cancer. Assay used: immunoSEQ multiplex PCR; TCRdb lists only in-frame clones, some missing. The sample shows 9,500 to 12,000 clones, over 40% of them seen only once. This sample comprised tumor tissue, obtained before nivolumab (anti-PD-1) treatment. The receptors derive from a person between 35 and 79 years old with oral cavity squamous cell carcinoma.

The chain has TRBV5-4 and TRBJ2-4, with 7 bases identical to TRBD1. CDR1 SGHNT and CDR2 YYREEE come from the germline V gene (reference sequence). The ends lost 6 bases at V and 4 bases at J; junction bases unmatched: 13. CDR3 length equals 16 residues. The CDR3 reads CASTPEPGQQKNIQYF. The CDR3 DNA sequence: TGTGCCAGCACCCCCGAACCGGGACAGCAAAAAAACATTCAGTACTTC.

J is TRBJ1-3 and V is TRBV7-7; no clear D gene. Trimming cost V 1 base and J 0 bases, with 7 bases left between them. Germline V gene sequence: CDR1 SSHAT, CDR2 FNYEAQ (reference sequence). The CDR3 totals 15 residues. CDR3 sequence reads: CASSLGPSSGNTIYF. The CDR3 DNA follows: TGTGCCAGCAGCTTAGGTCCCAGCTCTGGAAACACCATATATTTT.

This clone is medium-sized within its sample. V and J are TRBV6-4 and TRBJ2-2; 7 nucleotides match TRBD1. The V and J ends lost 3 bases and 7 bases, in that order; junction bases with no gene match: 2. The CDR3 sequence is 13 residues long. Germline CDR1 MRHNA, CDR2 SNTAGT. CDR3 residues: CASSETGNGELFF. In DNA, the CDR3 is TGTGCCAGCAGTGAGACAGGGAACGGGGAGCTGTTTTTT.

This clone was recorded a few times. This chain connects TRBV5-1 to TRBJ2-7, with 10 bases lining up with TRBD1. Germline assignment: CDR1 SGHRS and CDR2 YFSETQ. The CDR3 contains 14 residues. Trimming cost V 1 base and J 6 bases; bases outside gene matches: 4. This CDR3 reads CASSLPGTGVEQYF. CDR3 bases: TGCGCCAGCAGCTTGCCCGGGACAGGGGTCGAGCAGTACTTC.

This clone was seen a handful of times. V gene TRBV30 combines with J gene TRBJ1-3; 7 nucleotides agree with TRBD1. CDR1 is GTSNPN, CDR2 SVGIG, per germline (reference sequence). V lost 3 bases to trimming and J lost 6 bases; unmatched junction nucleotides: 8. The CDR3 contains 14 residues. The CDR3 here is CAWRPRGQENTIYF. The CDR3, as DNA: TGTGCCTGGAGACCAAGGGGGCAGGAAAACACCATATATTTT.

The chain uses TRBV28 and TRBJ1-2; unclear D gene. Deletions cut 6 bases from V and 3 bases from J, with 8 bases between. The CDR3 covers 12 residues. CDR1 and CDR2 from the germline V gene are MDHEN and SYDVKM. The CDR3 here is CASRRHDYGYTF. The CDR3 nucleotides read TGTGCCAGCAGGCGACACGACTATGGCTACACCTTC.

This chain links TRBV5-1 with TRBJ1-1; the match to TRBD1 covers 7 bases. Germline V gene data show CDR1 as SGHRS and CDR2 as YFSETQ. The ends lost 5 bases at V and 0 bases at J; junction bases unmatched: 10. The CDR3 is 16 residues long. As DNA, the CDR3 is TGCGCCAGCAGAGGGCTCGGGACAGACATGAACACTGAAGCTTTCTTT. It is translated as CASRGLGTDMNTEAFF.